The sample holds many counts of the clone carrying this T cell receptor beta chain. As yet, its antigen is unknown. TCRdb reprocessed the reads with MiXCR, giving one entry per CDR3 protein. The table includes over 250,000 distinct CDR3 sequences, over 20% detected once. CDR3 length: 13 residues. V was cut by 5 bases and J by 1 base, with 9 bases left in between. In germline, CDR1 is SGHTA, CDR2 FQGNSA. These data belong to a study of T cell repertoires in cytomegalovirus infection. Study-wide background: Carrying CMV and the relevant HLA type showed in public TCR beta signatures.

Findings of the study overall: Identification of carriers of CMV plus the relevant HLA was achieved through cumulative public TCR beta family frequency. HLA-C-restricted CMV clonotypes gave the most frequent clonotype in two of eight donors.

This receptor was obtained from a human donor in good health (CMV status not recorded). Some clones in this sample may be carry-over from other donors' samples. The specimen sequenced was PBMCs. This sequence joins TRBV7-2 and TRBJ2-7; D not certain. The CDR3 bases are TGTGCCAGCAGCCGAATCAATTCCTACGAGCAGTACTTC. Its translation: CASSRINSYEQYF.